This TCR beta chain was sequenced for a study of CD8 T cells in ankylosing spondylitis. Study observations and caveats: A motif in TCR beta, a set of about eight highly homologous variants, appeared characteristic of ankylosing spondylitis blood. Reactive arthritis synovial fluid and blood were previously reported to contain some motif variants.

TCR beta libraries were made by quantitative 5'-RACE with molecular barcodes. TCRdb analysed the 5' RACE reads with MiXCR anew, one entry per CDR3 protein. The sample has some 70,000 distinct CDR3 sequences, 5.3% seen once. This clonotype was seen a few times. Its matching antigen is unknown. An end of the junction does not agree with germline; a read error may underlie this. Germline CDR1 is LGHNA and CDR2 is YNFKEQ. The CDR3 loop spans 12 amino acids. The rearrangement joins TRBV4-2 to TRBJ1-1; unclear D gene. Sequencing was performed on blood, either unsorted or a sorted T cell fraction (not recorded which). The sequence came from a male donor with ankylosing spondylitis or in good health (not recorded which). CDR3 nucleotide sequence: TGTGCCAGCAGCCCCGGGCCGCTCTCCTGGCACTTT. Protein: CASSPGPLSWHF.